A single T cell receptor beta chain is shown here with its context. Its cognate antigen is unknown. The source of the sample is a study of T cell responses to AZD1222 COVID-19 vaccine. This CDR3 is 11 amino acids long. Germline CDR1 is GTSNPN and CDR2 is SVGIG (reference sequence). Trimming took 5 bases from V and 9 from J, leaving 13 bases between them. The method was immunoSEQ multiplex PCR; TCRdb's version includes in-frame clones alone and lacks a portion of them. This sample yields about 76,000 clones, of which about 80% are seen a single time; roughly 29% belongs to the top ten. Study observations and caveats: Repertoires were sampled only after the peak T cell response. Following two doses of AZD1222, Spike-specific TCR breadth and depth rose.

This receptor was taken from an adult who received the MenACWY meningococcal vaccine as a control. The gene calls are TRBV30 and TRBJ1-1; D is unclear. This specimen consisted of peripheral blood, obtained 28 days after the second dose of the MenACWY control vaccine. The CDR3 here is CAWGSARKAFF. CDR3 in DNA: TGTGCCTGGGGTTCTGCACGAAAAGCTTTCTTT.